The entry that follows covers one T cell receptor (beta chain) sequence. Its antigen remains unidentified. Deletions cut 0 bases from V and 0 bases from J, with 9 bases between. Germline-derived CDR1 and CDR2 are GTSNPN and SVGIG (reference sequence). The CDR3 has 15 amino acids. This sample was included in a study of Graves' ophthalmopathy and Graves' hyperthyroidism. Findings and caveats of the study: The model forecast ophthalmopathy progression, reaching 70.59% sensitivity and about 75% specificity. In blood, most expanded thyroid clonotypes above 0.001 frequency were also detected.

Amplification targeted the TCR beta CDR3 regions, with RNA transcripts as the source material. RT-PCR with HTBI primers came first, then second-round multiplex PCR. One entry per CDR3 protein results from TCRdb running MiXCR on the multiplex PCR reads. The data show 340,000 or so distinct CDR3 sequences, about a sixth seen once. Certain patients, namely those with other autoimmune diseases, uncontrolled infections, pregnancy or lactation, were excluded. This clonotype originated in an adult man with Graves' ophthalmopathy. J is TRBJ2-4 and V is TRBV30; D is unresolved. The specimen was peripheral blood. CDR3: CAWSVQKIAKNIQYF. The CDR3 DNA follows: TGTGCCTGGAGTGTCCAGAAAATAGCCAAAAACATTCAGTACTTC.